The rows below give T cell receptor beta chains drawn from one sample of a study of blood T cell repertoires in COVID-19. The assay was immunoSEQ multiplex PCR, and TCRdb's table has in-frame clones only and misses some. The table shows about 250,000 clones, with over 75% occurring only once. Sequencing was carried out using PBMCs or T cells enriched from blood (not recorded which). The receptors stem from a woman aged 18-29 years who had recovered from COVID-19. Both conserved end residues are part of each CDR3. The D gene is left open where the match is weak. Some rows mark clone size as missing; the rest say once, few, many or name a class of expanded clone.

v_call	cdr3_length	clone_size	j_call	d_call	cdr3_aa	cdr3_nt
TRBV19	16	NA	TRBJ1-5	TRBD1	CASSIATQGASQPQHF	TGTGCCAGTAGTATAGCAACACAGGGGGCGAGTCAGCCCCAGCATTTT
TRBV19	15	NA	TRBJ2-1	NA	CASSIGGVSYNEQFF	TGTGCCAGTAGTATAGGGGGGGTCTCCTACAATGAGCAGTTCTTC
TRBV4-1	15	NA	TRBJ1-4	TRBD1	CASSLIQGAGEKLFF	TGCGCCAGCAGCCTTATACAGGGGGCTGGAGAAAAACTGTTTTTT
TRBV5-3	17	NA	TRBJ2-3	TRBD2	CARSSGTSGGASDTQYF	TGTGCCAGAAGCTCCGGGACTAGCGGGGGGGCGTCAGATACGCAGTATTTT
TRBV27	14	NA	TRBJ1-2	NA	CASSRPDFLYGYTF	TGTGCCAGCAGCCGCCCAGATTTCCTCTATGGCTACACCTTC
TRBV6-5	14	NA	TRBJ1-1	TRBD1	CASSQNRGRTEAFF	TGTGCCAGCAGTCAGAACAGGGGGCGAACTGAAGCTTTCTTT
TRBV28	10	NA	TRBJ2-5	NA	CASRGVTQYF	TGTGCCAGCAGAGGGGTGACCCAGTACTTC
TRBV5-6	17	once	TRBJ1-3	NA	CASSSDSFVYSGNTIYF	TGTGCCAGCAGCTCTGATAGCTTCGTCTACTCTGGAAACACCATATATTTT
TRBV19	15	NA	TRBJ1-1	NA	CASSTQVSRNTEAFF	TGTGCCAGTAGTACCCAGGTGTCCCGCAACACTGAAGCTTTCTTT
TRBV5-1	15	NA	TRBJ1-5	NA	CASSLRPGVNQPQHF	TGCGCCAGCAGCTTGAGGCCAGGGGTGAATCAGCCCCAGCATTTT
TRBV27	12	NA	TRBJ2-5	TRBD1	CASTGQGGTQYF	TGTGCCAGCACTGGACAGGGAGGGACCCAGTACTTC
TRBV19	14	NA	TRBJ1-5	NA	CASSRTGLSQPQHF	TGTGCCAGTAGCCGCACAGGGTTAAGTCAGCCCCAGCATTTT
TRBV6-5	13	NA	TRBJ1-1	TRBD1	CASSYPGGTEAFF	TGTGCCAGCAGTTACCCAGGGGGCACTGAAGCTTTCTTT
TRBV14	14	NA	TRBJ2-5	TRBD1	CASSQDQGAETQYF	TGTGCCAGCAGCCAAGATCAGGGGGCAGAGACCCAGTACTTC
TRBV13	12	NA	TRBJ2-5	NA	CASTYSGETQYF	TGTGCCAGCACCTATTCTGGAGAGACCCAGTACTTC
TRBV29-1	15	NA	TRBJ2-2	TRBD1	CSVQTGGRGSGELFF	TGCAGCGTACAGACAGGGGGCAGGGGGTCCGGGGAGCTGTTTTTT
TRBV5-1	15	NA	TRBJ2-7	TRBD2	CASRRGLAGIYEQYF	TGCGCCAGCAGAAGAGGACTAGCGGGGATCTACGAGCAGTACTTC
TRBV7-3	13	NA	TRBJ2-2	NA	CASSLAPPGELFF	TGTGCCAGCAGCTTAGCGCCACCGGGGGAGCTGTTTTTT
TRBV29-1	13	NA	TRBJ1-1	NA	CSASVGGDTEAFF	TGCAGCGCTTCCGTAGGGGGTGACACTGAAGCTTTCTTT
TRBV7-2	16	NA	TRBJ2-2	NA	CASSLLGWGGTGELFF	TGTGCCAGCAGCTTATTAGGTTGGGGAGGCACCGGGGAGCTGTTTTTT
TRBV30	14	once	TRBJ2-2	TRBD1	CAWRRTGTVGELFF	TGTGCCTGGAGGCGGACAGGGACTGTCGGGGAGCTGTTTTTT
TRBV27	14	NA	TRBJ1-1	TRBD1	CASSTWTGPHLAFF	TGTGCCAGCAGCACCTGGACAGGTCCCCATCTAGCTTTCTTT
TRBV25-1	15	NA	TRBJ1-4	NA	CASSELGASNEKLFF	TGTGCCAGCAGTGAATTAGGGGCATCTAATGAAAAACTGTTTTTT
TRBV7-9	16	few	TRBJ2-2	TRBD1	CASSLGTGSRTGELFF	TGTGCCAGCAGCCTAGGGACAGGGAGTAGGACCGGGGAGCTGTTTTTT
TRBV7-9	14	NA	TRBJ2-3	NA	CASSLSAPGATQYF	TGTGCCAGCAGCTTATCGGCACCAGGGGCTACGCAGTATTTT
TRBV3-1/TRBV3-2	14	NA	TRBJ2-5	NA	CASSQDSGGETQYF	TGTGCCAGCAGCCAAGATTCCGGGGGTGAGACCCAGTACTTC
TRBV11-3	13	NA	TRBJ2-7	NA	CASSLQGQGEQYF	TGTGCCAGCAGCTTACAGGGGCAGGGCGAGCAGTACTTC
TRBV7-3	16	NA	TRBJ2-2	TRBD1	CASSLTRRGRTGELFF	TGTGCCAGCAGCTTAACCCGCAGGGGGCGTACCGGGGAGCTGTTTTTT
TRBV5-1	14	NA	TRBJ1-2	NA	CASSTLTGVYGYTF	TGCGCCAGCAGTACCTTGACAGGAGTCTATGGCTACACCTTC
TRBV5-1	12	NA	TRBJ2-7	TRBD2	CASSPTSGGQYF	TGCGCCAGCAGCCCCACTAGCGGGGGGCAGTACTTC
TRBV11-2	18	NA	TRBJ2-2	NA	CASSLDLGARGNTGELFF	TGTGCCAGCAGCTTAGACCTGGGTGCCAGGGGGAACACCGGGGAGCTGTTTTTT
TRBV5-1	14	NA	TRBJ1-1	NA	CASGSEGMGAEAFF	TGCGCCAGCGGATCTGAGGGTATGGGCGCTGAAGCTTTCTTT
TRBV5-6	15	NA	TRBJ1-6	NA	CASSPRPTNNSPLHF	TGTGCCAGCAGCCCTCGACCGACAAATAATTCACCCCTCCACTTT
TRBV14	16	NA	TRBJ1-2	NA	CASSQFTGSANYGYTF	TGTGCCAGCAGCCAATTTACGGGGTCAGCTAACTATGGCTACACCTTC
TRBV7-7	16	few	TRBJ2-2	NA	CASSLLRVPNTGELFF	TGTGCTAGCAGCCTCCTACGGGTCCCGAACACCGGGGAGCTGTTTTTT
TRBV11-2	14	NA	TRBJ1-1	NA	CASSLEGQNTEAFF	TGTGCCAGCAGCTTAGAGGGACAGAACACTGAAGCTTTCTTT
TRBV29-1	12	NA	TRBJ2-7	NA	CSVGWSSYEQYF	TGCAGCGTTGGGTGGAGCTCCTACGAGCAGTACTTC
TRBV19	12	NA	TRBJ1-2	NA	CASSIDSYGYTF	TGTGCCAGTAGTATCGACAGCTATGGCTACACCTTC
TRBV5-4	13	NA	TRBJ2-7	NA	CASSLELAYEQYF	TGTGCCAGCAGCTTGGAACTGGCCTACGAGCAGTACTTC
TRBV5-1	14	NA	TRBJ1-1	NA	CASSLGHMNTEAFF	TGCGCCAGCAGCCTCGGACATATGAACACTGAAGCTTTCTTT
TRBV5-4	15	NA	TRBJ1-2	TRBD1	CASSQKGQGAYGYTF	TGTGCCAGCAGCCAAAAGGGACAGGGGGCGTATGGCTACACCTTC
TRBV7-9	14	NA	TRBJ1-6	NA	CASTEGVFGSPLHF	TGTGCCAGCACTGAAGGGGTTTTTGGTTCACCCCTCCACTTT
TRBV20-1	11	NA	TRBJ1-1	TRBD1	CRFTGGTEAFF	TGCAGATTTACAGGGGGCACTGAAGCTTTCTTT
TRBV6-1	15	NA	TRBJ2-1	NA	CASSEAGDTDNEQFF	TGTGCCAGCAGTGAAGCCGGGGACACCGACAATGAGCAGTTCTTC
TRBV3-1/TRBV3-2	14	NA	TRBJ1-2	NA	CASSPRGGNYGYTF	TGTGCCAGCAGCCCACGGGGAGGAAACTATGGCTACACCTTC
TRBV27	16	once	TRBJ2-3	TRBD2	CASSLSLAGTTDTQYF	TGTGCCAGCAGTTTATCACTAGCGGGGACCACAGATACGCAGTATTTT
TRBV5-1	16	NA	TRBJ2-1	NA	CASSFSSPSYYNEQFF	TGCGCCAGCAGCTTTAGCAGCCCCTCTTATTACAATGAGCAGTTCTTC
TRBV5-1	17	few	TRBJ2-7	TRBD2	CASSLYRLAGDLYEQYF	TGCGCCAGCAGCTTATACCGACTAGCGGGCGACCTCTACGAGCAGTACTTC
TRBV28	12	NA	TRBJ2-7	NA	CASQVGVSEQYF	TGTGCCTCCCAAGTAGGGGTTTCCGAGCAGTACTTC
TRBV4-1	13	NA	TRBJ1-2	NA	CASSQDRGWGYTF	TGCGCCAGCAGCCAAGATCGGGGATGGGGCTACACCTTC
TRBV7-9	13	NA	TRBJ2-7	NA	CASSLGRSYEQYF	TGTGCCAGCAGCTTAGGGAGATCCTACGAGCAGTACTTC